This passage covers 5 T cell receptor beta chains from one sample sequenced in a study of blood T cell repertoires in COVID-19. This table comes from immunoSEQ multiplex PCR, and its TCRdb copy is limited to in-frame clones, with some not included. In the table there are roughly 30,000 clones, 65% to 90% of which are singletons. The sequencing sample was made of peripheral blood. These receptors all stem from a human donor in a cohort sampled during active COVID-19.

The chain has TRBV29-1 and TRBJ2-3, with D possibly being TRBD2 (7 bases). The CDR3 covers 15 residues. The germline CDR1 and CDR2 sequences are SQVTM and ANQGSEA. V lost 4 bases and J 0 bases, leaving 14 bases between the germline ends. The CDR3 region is CSVVGGGYSTDTQYF. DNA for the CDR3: TGCAGCGTTGTAGGGGGAGGGTATAGCACAGATACGCAGTATTTT.

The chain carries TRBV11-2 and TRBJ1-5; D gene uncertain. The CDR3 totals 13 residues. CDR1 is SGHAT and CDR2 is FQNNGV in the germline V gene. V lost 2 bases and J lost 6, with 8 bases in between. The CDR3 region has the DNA TGTGCCAGCAGCTTATTCCCCTTTCAGCCCCAGCATTTT. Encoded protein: CASSLFPFQPQHF. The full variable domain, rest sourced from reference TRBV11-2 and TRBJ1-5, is EAGVAQSPRYKIIEKRQSVAFWCNPISGHATLYWYQQILGQGPKLLIQFQNNGVVDDSQLPKDRFSAERLKGVDSTLKIQPAKLEDSAVYLCASSLFPFQPQHFGDGTRLSIL.

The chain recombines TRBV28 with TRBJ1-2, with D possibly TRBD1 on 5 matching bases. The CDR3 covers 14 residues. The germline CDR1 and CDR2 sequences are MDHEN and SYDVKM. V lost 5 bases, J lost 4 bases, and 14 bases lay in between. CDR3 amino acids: CASSPGLRIYGYTF. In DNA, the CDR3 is TGTGCCAGCAGTCCGGGACTTCGAATCTATGGCTACACCTTC.

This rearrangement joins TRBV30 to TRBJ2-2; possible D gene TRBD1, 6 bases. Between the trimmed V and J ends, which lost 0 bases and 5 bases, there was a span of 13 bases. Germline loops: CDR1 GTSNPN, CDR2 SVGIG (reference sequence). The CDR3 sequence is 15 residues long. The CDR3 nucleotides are TGTGCCTGGAGTGTACGGGGCAGGGGAACCGGGGAGCTGTTTTTT. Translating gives CAWSVRGRGTGELFF.

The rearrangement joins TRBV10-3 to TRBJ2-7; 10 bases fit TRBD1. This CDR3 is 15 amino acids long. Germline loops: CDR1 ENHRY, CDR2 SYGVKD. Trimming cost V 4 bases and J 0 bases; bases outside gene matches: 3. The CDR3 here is CAISGGQGSSYEQYF. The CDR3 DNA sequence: TGTGCCATCAGTGGGGGACAGGGGAGCTCCTACGAGCAGTACTTC.